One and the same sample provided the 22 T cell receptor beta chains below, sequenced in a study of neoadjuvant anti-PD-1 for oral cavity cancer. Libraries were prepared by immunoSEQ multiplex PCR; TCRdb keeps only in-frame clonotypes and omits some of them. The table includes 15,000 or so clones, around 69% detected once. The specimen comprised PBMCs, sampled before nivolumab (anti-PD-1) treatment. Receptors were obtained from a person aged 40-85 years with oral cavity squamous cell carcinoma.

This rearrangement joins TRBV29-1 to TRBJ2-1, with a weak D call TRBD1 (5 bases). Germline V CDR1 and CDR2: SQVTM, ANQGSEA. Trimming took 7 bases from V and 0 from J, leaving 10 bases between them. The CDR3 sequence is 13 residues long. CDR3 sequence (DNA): TGCAGCGCTCAAGGGGACTCCTACAATGAGCAGTTCTTC. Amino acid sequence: CSAQGDSYNEQFF.

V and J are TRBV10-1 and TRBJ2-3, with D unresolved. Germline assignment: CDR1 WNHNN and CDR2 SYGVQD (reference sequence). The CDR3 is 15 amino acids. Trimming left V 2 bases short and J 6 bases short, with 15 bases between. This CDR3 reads CASSERVAPADTQYF. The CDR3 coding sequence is TGCGCCAGCAGTGAGAGGGTAGCCCCCGCGGATACGCAGTATTTT.

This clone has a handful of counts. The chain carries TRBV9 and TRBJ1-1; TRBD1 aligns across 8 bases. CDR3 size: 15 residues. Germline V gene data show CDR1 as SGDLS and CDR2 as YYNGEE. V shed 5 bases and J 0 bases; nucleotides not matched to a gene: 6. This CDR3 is CASRAGQALNTEAFF. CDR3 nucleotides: TGTGCCAGCAGGGCGGGACAGGCGCTGAACACTGAAGCTTTCTTT.

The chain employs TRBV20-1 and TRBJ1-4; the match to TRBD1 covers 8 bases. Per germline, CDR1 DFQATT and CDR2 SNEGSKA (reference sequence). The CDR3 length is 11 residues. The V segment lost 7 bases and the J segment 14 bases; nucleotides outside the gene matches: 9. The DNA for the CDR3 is TGCAGTGTTTCTGAGGACAGGGCTCTGTTTTTT. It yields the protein CSVSEDRALFF.

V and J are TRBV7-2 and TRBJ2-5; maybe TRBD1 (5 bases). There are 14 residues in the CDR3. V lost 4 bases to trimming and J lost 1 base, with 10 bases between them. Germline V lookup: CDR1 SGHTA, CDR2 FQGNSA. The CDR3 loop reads CASSSQGSQETQYF. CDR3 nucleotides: TGTGCCAGCAGCTCCCAGGGCTCCCAAGAGACCCAGTACTTC.

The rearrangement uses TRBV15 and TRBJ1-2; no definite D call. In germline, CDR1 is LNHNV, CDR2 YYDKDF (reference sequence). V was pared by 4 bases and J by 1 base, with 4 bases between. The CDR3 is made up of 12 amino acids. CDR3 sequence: CATSTHNYGYTF. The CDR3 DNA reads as TGTGCCACCAGCACACATAACTATGGCTACACCTTC.

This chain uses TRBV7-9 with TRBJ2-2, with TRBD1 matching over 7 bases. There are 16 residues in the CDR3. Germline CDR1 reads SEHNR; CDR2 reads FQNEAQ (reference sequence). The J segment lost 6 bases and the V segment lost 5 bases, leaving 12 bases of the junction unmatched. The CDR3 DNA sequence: TGTGCCAGCAGCCCCAAAAGACAGGGTGTGGCCGGGGAGCTGTTTTTT. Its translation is CASSPKRQGVAGELFF.

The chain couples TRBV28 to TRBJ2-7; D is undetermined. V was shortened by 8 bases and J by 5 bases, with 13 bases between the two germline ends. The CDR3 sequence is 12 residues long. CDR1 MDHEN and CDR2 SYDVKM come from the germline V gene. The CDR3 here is CASLGISNEQYF. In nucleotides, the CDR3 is TGTGCCAGCTTGGGCATTTCAAACGAGCAGTACTTC.

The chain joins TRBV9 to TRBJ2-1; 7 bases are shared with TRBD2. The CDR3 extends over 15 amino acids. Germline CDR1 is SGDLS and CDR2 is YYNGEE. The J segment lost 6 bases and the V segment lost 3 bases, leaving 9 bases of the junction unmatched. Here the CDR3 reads CASSAQGGSTNEQFF. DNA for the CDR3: TGTGCCAGCAGCGCCCAGGGAGGGAGTACCAATGAGCAGTTCTTC.

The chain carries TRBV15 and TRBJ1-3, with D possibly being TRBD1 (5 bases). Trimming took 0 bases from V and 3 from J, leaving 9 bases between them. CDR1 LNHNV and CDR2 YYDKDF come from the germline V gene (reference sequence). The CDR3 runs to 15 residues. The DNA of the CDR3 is TGTGCCACCAGCAGAGATGGGGGGAATGGAAACACCATATATTTT. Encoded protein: CATSRDGGNGNTIYF. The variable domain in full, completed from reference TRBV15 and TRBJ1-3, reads DAMVIQNPRYQVTQFGKPVTLSCSQTLNHNVMYWYQQKSSQAPKLLFHYYDKDFNNEADTPDNFQSRRPNTSFCFLDIRSPGLGDTAMYLCATSRDGGNGNTIYFGEGSWLTVV.

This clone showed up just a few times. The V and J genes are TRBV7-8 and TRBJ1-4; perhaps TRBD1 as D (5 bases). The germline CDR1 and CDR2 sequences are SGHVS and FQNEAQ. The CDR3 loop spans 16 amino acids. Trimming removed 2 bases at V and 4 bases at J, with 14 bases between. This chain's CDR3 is CASSLRGRSFNEKLFF. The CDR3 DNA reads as TGTGCCAGCAGCTTAAGGGGACGGAGCTTTAATGAAAAACTGTTTTTT.

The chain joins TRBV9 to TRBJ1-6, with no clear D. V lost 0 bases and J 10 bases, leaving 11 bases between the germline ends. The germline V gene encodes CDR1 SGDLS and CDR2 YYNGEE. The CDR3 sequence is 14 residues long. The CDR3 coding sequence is TGTGCCAGCAGCGTAGGGGAAATCCTATCACCCCTCCACTTT. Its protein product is CASSVGEILSPLHF.

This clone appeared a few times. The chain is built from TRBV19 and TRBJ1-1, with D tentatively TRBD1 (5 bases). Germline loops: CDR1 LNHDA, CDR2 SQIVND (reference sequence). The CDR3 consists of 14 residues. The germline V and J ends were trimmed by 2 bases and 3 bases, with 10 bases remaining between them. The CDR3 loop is CASSITGVDTEAFF. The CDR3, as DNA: TGTGCCAGTAGTATAACAGGTGTGGACACTGAAGCTTTCTTT.

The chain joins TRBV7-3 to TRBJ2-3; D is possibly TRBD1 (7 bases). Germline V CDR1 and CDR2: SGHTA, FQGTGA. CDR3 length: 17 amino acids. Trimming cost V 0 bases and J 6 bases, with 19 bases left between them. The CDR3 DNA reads TGTGCCAGCAGCTTAACGCCTTCCAGGGGGGCCGGGGATACGCAGTATTTT. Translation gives CASSLTPSRGAGDTQYF.

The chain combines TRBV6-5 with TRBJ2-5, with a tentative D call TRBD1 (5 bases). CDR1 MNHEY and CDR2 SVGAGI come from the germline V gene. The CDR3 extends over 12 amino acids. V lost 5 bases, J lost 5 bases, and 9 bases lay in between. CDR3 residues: CASSGAQETQYF. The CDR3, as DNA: TGTGCCAGCAGTGGGGCCCAGGAGACCCAGTACTTC.

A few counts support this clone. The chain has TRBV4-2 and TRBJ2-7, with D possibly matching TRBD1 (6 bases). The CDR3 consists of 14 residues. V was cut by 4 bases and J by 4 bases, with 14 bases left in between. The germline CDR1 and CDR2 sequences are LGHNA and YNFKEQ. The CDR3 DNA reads TGTGCCAGCAGCCTCCAGGGGACGGGGTACGAGCAGTACTTC. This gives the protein CASSLQGTGYEQYF.

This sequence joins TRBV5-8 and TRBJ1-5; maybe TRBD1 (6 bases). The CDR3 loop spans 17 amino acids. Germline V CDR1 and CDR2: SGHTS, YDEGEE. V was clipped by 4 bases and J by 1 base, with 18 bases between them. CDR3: CASSPRDTLGSNQPQHF. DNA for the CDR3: TGTGCCAGCAGCCCTCGGGACACCCTAGGAAGCAATCAGCCCCAGCATTTT.

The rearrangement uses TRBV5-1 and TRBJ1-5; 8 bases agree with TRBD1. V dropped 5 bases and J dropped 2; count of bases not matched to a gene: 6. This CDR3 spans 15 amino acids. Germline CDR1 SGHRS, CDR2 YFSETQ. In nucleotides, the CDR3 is TGCGCCAGCAGATCGACAGGGGCGGGCAATCAGCCCCAGCATTTT. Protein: CASRSTGAGNQPQHF.

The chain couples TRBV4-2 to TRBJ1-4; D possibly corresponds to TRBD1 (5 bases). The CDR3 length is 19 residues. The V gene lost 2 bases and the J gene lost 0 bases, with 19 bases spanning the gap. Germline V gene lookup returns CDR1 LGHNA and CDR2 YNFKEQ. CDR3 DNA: TGTGCCAGCAGCCAAAAACCGGCGACAGATTACACAACTAATGAAAAACTGTTTTTT. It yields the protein CASSQKPATDYTTNEKLFF.

For the CDR3, the DNA is TGTGCCAGCGAGGGAAACACTGAAGCTTTCTTT. This translates into CASEGNTEAFF. The chain joins TRBV28 to TRBJ1-1; D not certain. V shed 8 bases and J shed 2 bases, with 6 bases lying between them. Germline V gene data show CDR1 as MDHEN and CDR2 as SYDVKM. CDR3 length: 11 residues.

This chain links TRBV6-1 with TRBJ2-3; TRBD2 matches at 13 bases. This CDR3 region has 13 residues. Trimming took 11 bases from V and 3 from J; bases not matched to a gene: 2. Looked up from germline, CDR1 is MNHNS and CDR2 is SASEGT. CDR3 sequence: CAGGLAGTDTQYF. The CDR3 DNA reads TGTGCCGGGGGACTAGCGGGGACAGATACGCAGTATTTT.

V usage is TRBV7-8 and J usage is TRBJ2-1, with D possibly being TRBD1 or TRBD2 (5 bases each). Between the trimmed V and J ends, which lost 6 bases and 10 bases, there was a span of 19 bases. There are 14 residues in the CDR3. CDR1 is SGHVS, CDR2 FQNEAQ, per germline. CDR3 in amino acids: CASSHGTGLLEQFF. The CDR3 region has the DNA TGTGCCAGCAGTCACGGGACCGGGCTTTTGGAGCAGTTCTTC.